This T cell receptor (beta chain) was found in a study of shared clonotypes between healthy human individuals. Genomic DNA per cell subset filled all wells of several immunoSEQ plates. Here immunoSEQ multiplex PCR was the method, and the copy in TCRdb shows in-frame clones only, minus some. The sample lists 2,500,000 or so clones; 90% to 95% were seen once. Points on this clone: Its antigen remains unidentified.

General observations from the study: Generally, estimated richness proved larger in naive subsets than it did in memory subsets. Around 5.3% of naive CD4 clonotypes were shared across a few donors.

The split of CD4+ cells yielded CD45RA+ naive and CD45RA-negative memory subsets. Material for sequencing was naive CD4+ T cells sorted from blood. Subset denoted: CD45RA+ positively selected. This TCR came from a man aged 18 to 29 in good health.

The chain's CDR3 is CARIVSGANVLTF. CDR3 nucleotides: TGTGCCCGAATTGTCTCTGGGGCCAACGTCCTGACTTTC. The chain has TRBV30 and TRBJ2-6, with D unresolved. The CDR3 has 13 amino acids. Trimming pared 8 bases from V and 0 bases from J, leaving 8 bases between. In germline, CDR1 is GTSNPN, CDR2 SVGIG (reference sequence). The whole variable domain, filled in from reference TRBV30 and TRBJ2-6, reads SQTIHQWPATLVQPVGSPLSLECTVEGTSNPNLYWYRQAAGRGLQLLFYSVGIGQISSEVPQNLSASRPQDRQFILSSKKLLLSDSGFYLCARIVSGANVLTFGAGSRLTVL.